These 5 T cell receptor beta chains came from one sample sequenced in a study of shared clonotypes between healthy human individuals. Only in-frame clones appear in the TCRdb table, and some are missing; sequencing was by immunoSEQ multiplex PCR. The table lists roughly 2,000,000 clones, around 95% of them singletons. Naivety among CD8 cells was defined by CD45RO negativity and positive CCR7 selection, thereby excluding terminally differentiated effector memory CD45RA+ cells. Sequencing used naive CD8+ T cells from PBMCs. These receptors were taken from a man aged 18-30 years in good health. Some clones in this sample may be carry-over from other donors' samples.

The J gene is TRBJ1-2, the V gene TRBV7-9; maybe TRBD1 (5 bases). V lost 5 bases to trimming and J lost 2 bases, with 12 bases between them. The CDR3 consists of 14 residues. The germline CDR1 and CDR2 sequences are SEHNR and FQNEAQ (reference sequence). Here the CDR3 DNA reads TGTGCCAGCAGCCAAATGGGACGGAACTATGGCTACACCTTC. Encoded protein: CASSQMGRNYGYTF. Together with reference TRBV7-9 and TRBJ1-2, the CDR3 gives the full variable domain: DTGVSQNPRHKITKRGQNVTFRCDPISEHNRLYWYRQTLGQGPEFLTYFQNEAQLEKSRLLSDRFSAERPKGSFSTLEIQRTEQGDSAMYLCASSQMGRNYGYTFGSGTRLTVV.

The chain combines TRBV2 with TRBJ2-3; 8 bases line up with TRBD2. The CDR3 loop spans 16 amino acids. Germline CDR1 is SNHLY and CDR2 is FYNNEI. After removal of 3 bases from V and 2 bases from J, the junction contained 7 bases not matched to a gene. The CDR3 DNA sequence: TGTGCCAGCAGTGACTTCGGGACTAGGACCACAGATACGCAGTATTTT. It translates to CASSDFGTRTTDTQYF.

The CDR3 DNA reads TGCGCCAGCAGCCAAGTAGGCCAGGGGGCATGGAATGAGCAGTTCTTC. Translation: CASSQVGQGAWNEQFF. The rearrangement links TRBV4-3 to TRBJ2-1; 8 nucleotides agree with TRBD1. The CDR3 loop spans 16 amino acids. Germline assignment: CDR1 LGHNA and CDR2 YSLEER. The V and J ends lost 1 base and 7 bases, in that order; junction bases with no gene match: 9.

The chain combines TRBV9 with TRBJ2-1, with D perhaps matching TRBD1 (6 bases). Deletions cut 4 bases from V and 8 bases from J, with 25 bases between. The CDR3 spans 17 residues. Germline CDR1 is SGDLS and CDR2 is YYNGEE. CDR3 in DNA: TGTGCCAGCAGCCCTGCCCCTCGGACAGCCCCAGGACATGAGCAGTTCTTC. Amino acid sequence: CASSPAPRTAPGHEQFF. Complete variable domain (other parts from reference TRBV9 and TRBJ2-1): DSGVTQTPKHLITATGQRVTLRCSPRSGDLSVYWYQQSLDQGLQFLIQYYNGEERAKGNILERFSAQQFPDLHSELNLSSLELGDSALYFCASSPAPRTAPGHEQFFGPGTRLTVL.

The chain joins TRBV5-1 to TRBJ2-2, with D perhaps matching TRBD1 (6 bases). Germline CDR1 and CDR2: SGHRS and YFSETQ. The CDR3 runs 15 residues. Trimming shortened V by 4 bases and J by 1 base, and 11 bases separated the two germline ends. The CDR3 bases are TGCGCCAGCAGCAGCGGCAGGGGGAACACCGGGGAGCTGTTTTTT. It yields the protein CASSSGRGNTGELFF.